This T cell receptor (beta chain) was profiled in a study of shared clonotypes between healthy human individuals. Study-level background: Researchers assigned three CD4 naive, three CD4 memory, two CD8 naive and one CD8 memory plate to each donor. Study-wide findings and caveats: Rarefaction exposed incomplete sorted-subset sequencing despite large depth.

The germline CDR1 and CDR2 sequences are LNHNV and YYDKDF (reference sequence). The CDR3 has 14 residues. V dropped 2 bases and J dropped 1 base, with 9 bases sitting between them. CD45RO-negative CD8 cells positively selected for CCR7 made up the naive population, which excluded terminally differentiated effector memory CD45RA+ cells. Each donor was a Caucasian adult residing in Nashville, Tennessee. This clone was recorded only once. Its antigen is not known. Sequenced by immunoSEQ multiplex PCR; TCRdb stores in-frame clones only, minus some. The table records about 1.9 million clones, roughly 95% of them present only once.

The sequenced material came from naive CD8+ T cells from PBMCs. The chain links TRBV15 to TRBJ2-7; no clear D gene. The source of this sequence is a man aged 18 to 29 in good health. Some clones in this sample may be carry-over from other donors' samples. The CDR3: CATSRPSGSYEQYF. For the CDR3, the DNA is TGTGCCACCAGCAGACCTAGTGGGTCCTACGAGCAGTACTTC.